This entry concerns a single T cell receptor beta chain. The culture paired 200,000 irradiated violet-dye-labeled stimulators with 200,000 CFSE-labeled responders. Responder cells that were proliferating and CFSE-low, both CD3+CD4+ and CD3+CD8+, were sorted after the reaction. This specimen belongs to a study of graft-versus-host responses after intestinal transplantation. Germline values: CDR1 LGHNA, CDR2 YSLEER. CDR3 length: 15 residues. With 1 base removed from V and 5 bases from J, the gap between germline ends came to 14 bases. Assay used: immunoSEQ multiplex PCR; TCRdb lists only in-frame clones, some missing. The repertoire holds over 2,000 clones, about 29% seen once, with approximately 5% in the top ten.

The chain employs TRBV4-3 and TRBJ1-2; perhaps TRBD1 as D (6 bases). This specimen was alloreactive CD8+ T cells from a mixed lymphocyte reaction culture, taken before transplantation. Sample subset: CFSE-low proliferating T cells sorted from roughly six-day pre-transplant mixed lymphocyte reaction (GvH or HvG direction). This clonotype was sampled from a human patient who was an organ donor for intestinal transplantation. CDR3 in amino acids: CASSQALGGGYGYTF. The CDR3, as DNA: TGCGCCAGCAGCCAAGCCCTGGGAGGGGGATATGGCTACACCTTC.